The rows below give T cell receptor beta chains drawn from one sample of a study of PD-1 blockade in mismatch repair-deficient tumors. Data came from immunoSEQ multiplex PCR; TCRdb stores just in-frame clones and leaves some out. The sample has about 18,000 clones; 84% are singletons. The source material was PBMCs, sampled approximately 22 weeks after starting pembrolizumab. These receptors were collected from an adult with mismatch repair-deficient cancer. Each CDR3 is given with its conserved first and last residue. A D gene is named only where the DNA matches it firmly. Rows give clone size only sometimes, using once, few, many, or a class for an expanded clone.

>-|TRBV11-2|once|TRBJ1-1
CASSLTLATEAFF
TGTGCCAGCAGCTTAACCTTGGCAACTGAAGCTTTCTTT
>TRBD1|TRBV2|-|TRBJ1-4
CASSPGTGARSEKLFF
TGTGCCAGCAGTCCCGGGACAGGGGCCAGGAGTGAAAAACTGTTTTTT
>TRBD1|TRBV28|-|TRBJ1-1
CASRPRTGLKAEAFF
TGTGCCAGCAGACCTCGGACAGGCTTGAAGGCTGAAGCTTTCTTT
>TRBD2|TRBV4-1|-|TRBJ2-1
CASSQARLASDNEQFF
TGCGCCAGCAGCCAAGCTCGACTAGCCTCCGACAATGAGCAGTTCTTC
>TRBD1|TRBV7-3|-|TRBJ2-1
CASSIGQERFF
TGTGCCAGCAGCATTGGACAGGAGCGGTTCTTC
>-|TRBV19|-|TRBJ2-3
CASSRTDGGTDTQYF
TGTGCCAGTAGTAGAACGGACGGGGGCACAGATACGCAGTATTTT
>-|TRBV30|-|TRBJ2-3
CAWSVRRDRVPSDTQYF
TGTGCCTGGAGTGTACGGAGGGACCGGGTGCCCTCAGATACGCAGTATTTT
>TRBD1|TRBV4-1|few|TRBJ2-7
CASSLDRGSREQYF
TGCGCCAGCAGCTTGGACAGGGGGTCGCGGGAGCAGTACTTC
>-|TRBV5-1|-|TRBJ2-1
CASSLIASSYNEQFF
TGCGCCAGCAGCCTCATAGCGAGCTCCTACAATGAGCAGTTCTTC
>-|TRBV7-2|-|TRBJ1-1
CASSSRGGNTEAFF
TGTGCCAGCAGCTCACGCGGGGGGAACACTGAAGCTTTCTTT
>-|TRBV28|-|TRBJ1-1
CASSVSRKAFF
TGTGCCAGCAGTGTAAGCAGGAAAGCTTTCTTT
>-|TRBV5-8|once|TRBJ2-2
CASSLAGWANTGELFF
TGTGCCAGCAGCTTGGCGGGGTGGGCGAACACCGGGGAGCTGTTTTTT
>TRBD2|TRBV6-6|once|TRBJ2-3
CASSFGTRSPDTQYF
TGTGCCAGCAGTTTCGGGACTAGAAGCCCAGATACGCAGTATTTT
>TRBD1|TRBV7-2|-|TRBJ2-7
CASSFPRTGAYEQYF
TGTGCCAGCAGCTTCCCTAGGACAGGGGCCTACGAGCAGTACTTC
>-|TRBV5-5|-|TRBJ2-1
CASSPLPGEHNEQFF
TGTGCCAGCAGCCCCCTTCCCGGGGAGCACAATGAGCAGTTCTTC
>-|TRBV5-1|few|TRBJ2-7
CASSFGGYEQYF
TGCGCCAGCAGCTTCGGGGGTTACGAGCAGTACTTC
>-|TRBV7-2|-|TRBJ1-1
CASSRGGFRSEAFF
TGTGCCAGCAGCCGGGGAGGGTTTCGGTCTGAAGCTTTCTTT
>TRBD1|TRBV10-2|-|TRBJ2-7
CASSGDRVGEQYF
TGCGCCAGCAGTGGGGACAGGGTCGGGGAGCAGTACTTC
>TRBD1|TRBV9|-|TRBJ2-1
CASSVSGQGSSYNEQFF
TGTGCCAGCAGCGTTTCGGGACAGGGTAGCTCCTACAATGAGCAGTTCTTC
>TRBD2|TRBV5-1|-|TRBJ2-3
CASSLERRETISTDTQYF
TGCGCCAGCAGCTTGGAACGGCGGGAGACAATCAGCACAGATACGCAGTATTTT
>TRBD2|TRBV5-4|-|TRBJ2-7
CASSPGGYGAPYEQYF
TGTGCCAGCAGCCCGGGGGGGTACGGGGCCCCCTACGAGCAGTACTTC
>-|TRBV5-4|once|TRBJ2-2
CASSLERDSRSRNYYGELFF
TGTGCCAGCAGCTTGGAACGGGACTCTCGATCACGAAACTACTACGGGGAGCTGTTTTTT
>TRBD2|TRBV4-1|-|TRBJ2-7
CASSRTSVSSYEQYF
TGCGCCAGCAGCCGGACTAGCGTCAGCTCCTACGAGCAGTACTTC
>-|TRBV7-2|-|TRBJ2-1
CASSLGPLGINEQFF
TGTGCCAGCAGCTTAGGCCCCCTAGGCATCAATGAGCAGTTCTTC
>-|TRBV6-1|-|TRBJ1-5
CASREVGGDQPQHF
TGTGCCAGCAGGGAAGTGGGGGGGGATCAGCCCCAGCATTTT
>-|TRBV28|-|TRBJ2-7
CASSYWTGRVAYEQYF
TGTGCCAGCAGTTACTGGACAGGGAGGGTCGCCTACGAGCAGTACTTC
>TRBD2|TRBV7-8|-|TRBJ2-1
CASSSAGGGEQFF
TGTGCCAGCAGTTCAGCGGGAGGAGGTGAGCAGTTCTTC
>-|TRBV9|once|TRBJ2-1
CASALSPGDEQFF
TGTGCCAGCGCCCTATCCCCAGGGGATGAGCAGTTCTTC
>TRBD2|TRBV5-1|-|TRBJ2-1
CASRPLAGGSYNEQFF
TGCGCCAGCAGACCCCTCGCGGGAGGGAGTTACAATGAGCAGTTCTTC